This T cell receptor beta chain appears in the sequencing data of a study of T cell responses to AZD1222 COVID-19 vaccine. Concerning this clone: What it binds is not known.

Profiling relied on immunoSEQ multiplex PCR, and the TCRdb table lists in-frame clones only, not all of them. Among around 100,000 clones listed, roughly 84% were seen once. Overall study findings and caveats: Reportedly, close to half of spike-specific TCRs are directed against unmutated variant regions.

Trimming stripped 2 bases from V and 0 bases from J, with 12 bases between. CDR3 size: 16 residues. The germline CDR1 and CDR2 sequences are SGHNT and YYREEE (reference sequence). Sequenced here: peripheral blood, sampled on day 0 of AZD1222 vaccination. The chain employs TRBV5-4 and TRBJ2-4, with D tentatively TRBD1 or TRBD2 (6 bases each). This TCR came from an adult in good health. The CDR3: CASSFGGPVAKNIQYF. As DNA, the CDR3 is TGTGCCAGCAGCTTCGGGGGCCCCGTAGCCAAAAACATTCAGTACTTC.